The 11 T cell receptor beta chains presented below share a single source sample, sequenced in a study of T-cell reconstitution after alpha-beta-depleted transplantation in children. A TCRbeta library incorporating unique molecular identifiers was prepared. TCRdb re-called the PCR reads with MiXCR, one entry per CDR3 protein. The sample lists some 840,000 distinct CDR3 sequences, about 15% occurring once. The sequences come from PBMCs, mostly from graft donor cells, collected 360 days after TCRalphabeta/CD19-depleted stem cell transplant. These receptors all come from a male patient between 10 and 17 years old who had a stem cell transplant for acute lymphoblastic leukemia, so the T cells may come from the graft donor.

V is TRBV10-3 and J is TRBJ2-5; 9 nucleotides agree with TRBD2. The CDR3 covers 16 residues. From germline, CDR1 is ENHRY and CDR2 SYGVKD. J gave up 4 bases and V 8 bases, and 14 bases lay outside the gene matches. In DNA, the CDR3 is TGTGCCATCCGAGGGGGTAGCGGGAGTCTCGGAGAGACCCAGTACTTC. Amino acid sequence: CAIRGGSGSLGETQYF.

This clonotype was counted many times. The chain has TRBV5-5 and TRBJ2-3; D is unresolved. The germline V gene has CDR1 SGHKS and CDR2 YYEKEE (reference sequence). The V and J ends lost 3 bases and 4 bases respectively, with 6 bases between them. The CDR3 covers 12 residues. The chain's CDR3 is CASSSGADTQYF. CDR3 sequence (DNA): TGTGCCAGCAGCTCGGGCGCAGATACGCAGTATTTT.

This clonotype was seen many times. The chain recombines TRBV5-1 with TRBJ2-7; D possibly matches TRBD1 or TRBD2 (5 bases each). V lost 4 bases to trimming and J lost 9 bases, with 11 bases between them. The CDR3 contains 11 residues. In germline, CDR1 is SGHRS, CDR2 YFSETQ. The CDR3 is CASSGARGQYF. The CDR3 DNA sequence: TGCGCCAGCAGCGGGGCTCGGGGGCAGTACTTC.

This clonotype was observed many times. The chain carries TRBV9 and TRBJ2-2; D not certain. Germline loops: CDR1 SGDLS, CDR2 YYNGEE. V lost 4 bases to trimming and J lost 3 bases, with 10 bases between them. This CDR3 has 14 amino acids. The CDR3 DNA reads TGTGCCAGCAGCCCAATACCTTACACCGGGGAGCTGTTTTTT. Its protein product is CASSPIPYTGELFF.

This clonotype appeared a few times. The rearrangement links TRBV18 to TRBJ2-3, with D tentatively TRBD1 (6 bases). CDR3 length: 13 amino acids. Germline values: CDR1 KGHSH, CDR2 LQKENI. Trimming cost V 2 bases and J 4 bases, with 7 bases left between them. The chain's CDR3 is CASSPSGADTQYF. CDR3 sequence (DNA): TGTGCCAGCTCACCATCAGGGGCAGATACGCAGTATTTT.

This clonotype occurred a few times. At one of its ends the junction is not consistent with the germline gene, which may arise from a read error. The genes are TRBV12-3 or TRBV12-4 and TRBJ2-5; tentatively, D is TRBD2 (6 bases). The CDR3 length is 12 residues. The CDR3 sequence: CASSLGGPPVGF. The CDR3 DNA follows: TGTGCCAGCAGTTTGGGGGGACCCCCCGTGGGCTTC.

The V gene is TRBV28, the J gene TRBJ2-7; D might be TRBD1 (7 bases). The CDR3 runs to 14 residues. The V end lost 6 bases, the J end lost 4 bases, and 16 bases lay between the germline ends. Germline CDR1 reads MDHEN; CDR2 reads SYDVKM. The CDR3: CASREGQLTYEQYF. In DNA form, the CDR3 reads TGTGCCAGCAGGGAGGGACAGCTAACGTACGAGCAGTACTTC. Filled out from reference TRBV28 and TRBJ2-7, the complete variable domain reads DVKVTQSSRYLVKRTGEKVFLECVQDMDHENMFWYRQDPGLGLRLIYFSYDVKMKEKGDIPEGYSVSREKKERFSLILESASTNQTSMYLCASREGQLTYEQYFGPGTRLTVT.

The V gene is TRBV12-3 or TRBV12-4, the J gene TRBJ2-7; TRBD2 matches 11 bases. This CDR3 has 18 amino acids. J was trimmed by 2 bases and V by 6 bases; bases with no gene match: 15. The CDR3 coding sequence is TGTGCCAGCAGACCGGGACTAGCGGCCGAAATGCGGGCCTACGAGCAGTACTTC. Protein product: CASRPGLAAEMRAYEQYF.

The rearrangement joins TRBV6-1 to TRBJ2-7; D may be TRBD2 (5 bases). CDR3 length: 15 residues. Germline-derived CDR1 and CDR2 are MNHNS and SASEGT. Trimming shortened V by 7 bases and J by 5 bases, and 21 bases separated the two germline ends. The CDR3 loop is CASIGNSGGKHEQYF. In DNA form, the CDR3 reads TGTGCCAGCATCGGAAACTCCGGAGGTAAACACGAGCAGTACTTC.

This chain joins TRBV3-1 and TRBJ2-3; the match to TRBD1 covers 9 bases. The CDR3 sequence is 20 residues long. V lost 3 bases to trimming and J lost 4 bases; unmatched junction nucleotides: 20. Germline V gives CDR1 LGHDT, CDR2 YNNKEL (reference sequence). The CDR3 region has the DNA TGTGCCAGCAGCCACTCATCACTCGGGACAGGGTACGATTCAGCAGATACGCAGTATTTT. Protein: CASSHSSLGTGYDSADTQYF.

The chain couples TRBV4-1 to TRBJ2-7; TRBD1 matches at 8 bases. The CDR3 loop spans 12 amino acids. Germline CDR1 MGHRA, CDR2 YSYEKL. The V and J ends lost 4 bases and 12 bases, in that order; junction bases with no gene match: 8. The CDR3 DNA is TGCGCCAGCAGCCGAGGGACAGGCGAGAGGTACTTC. Protein sequence: CASSRGTGERYF.